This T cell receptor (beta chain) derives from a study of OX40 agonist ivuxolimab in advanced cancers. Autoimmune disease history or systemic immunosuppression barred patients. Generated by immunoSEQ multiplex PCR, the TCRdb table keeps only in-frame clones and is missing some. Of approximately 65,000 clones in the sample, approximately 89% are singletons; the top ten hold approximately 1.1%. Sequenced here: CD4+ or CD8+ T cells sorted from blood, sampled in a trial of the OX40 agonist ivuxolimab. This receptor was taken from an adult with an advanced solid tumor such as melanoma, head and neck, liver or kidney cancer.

The DNA for the CDR3 is TGTGCCAGCAGCTGGGGACTAGCGGGAGTAGAGACCCAGTACTTC. Translating it yields CASSWGLAGVETQYF. The chain couples TRBV5-6 to TRBJ2-5; 14 positions match TRBD2. The ends lost 3 bases at V and 4 bases at J; junction bases unmatched: 2. This CDR3 has 15 residues. Germline CDR1 reads SGHDT; CDR2 reads YYEEEE. Based on the CDR3 plus reference TRBV5-6 and TRBJ2-5, the full variable domain is DAGVTQSPTHLIKTRGQQVTLRCSPKSGHDTVSWYQQALGQGPQFIFQYYEEEERQRGNFPDRFSGHQFPNYSSELNVNALLLGDSALYLCASSWGLAGVETQYFGPGTRLLVL.